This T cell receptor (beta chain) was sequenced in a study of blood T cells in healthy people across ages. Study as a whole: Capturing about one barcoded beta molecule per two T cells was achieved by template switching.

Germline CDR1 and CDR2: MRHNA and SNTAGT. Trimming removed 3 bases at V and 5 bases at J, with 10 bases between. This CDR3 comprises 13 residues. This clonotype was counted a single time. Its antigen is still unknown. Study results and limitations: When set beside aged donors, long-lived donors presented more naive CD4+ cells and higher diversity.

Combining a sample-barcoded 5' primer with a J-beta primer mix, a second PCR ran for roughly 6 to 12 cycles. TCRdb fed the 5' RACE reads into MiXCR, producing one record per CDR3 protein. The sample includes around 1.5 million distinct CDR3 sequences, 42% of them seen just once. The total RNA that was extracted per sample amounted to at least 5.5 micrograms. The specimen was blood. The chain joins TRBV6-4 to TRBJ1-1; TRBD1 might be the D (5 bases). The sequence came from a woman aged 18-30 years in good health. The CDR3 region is CASSERDYTEAFF. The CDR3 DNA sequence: TGTGCCAGCAGTGAGAGGGACTATACTGAAGCTTTCTTT.